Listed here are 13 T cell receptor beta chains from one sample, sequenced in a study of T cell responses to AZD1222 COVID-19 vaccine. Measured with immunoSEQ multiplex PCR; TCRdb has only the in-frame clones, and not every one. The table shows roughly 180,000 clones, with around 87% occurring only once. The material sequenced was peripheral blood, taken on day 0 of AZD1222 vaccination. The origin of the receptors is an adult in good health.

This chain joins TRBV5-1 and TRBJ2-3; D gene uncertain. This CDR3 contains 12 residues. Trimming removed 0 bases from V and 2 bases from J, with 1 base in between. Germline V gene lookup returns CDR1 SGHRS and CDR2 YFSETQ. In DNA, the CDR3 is TGCGCCAGCAGCTTGGACACAGATACGCAGTATTTT. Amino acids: CASSLDTDTQYF.

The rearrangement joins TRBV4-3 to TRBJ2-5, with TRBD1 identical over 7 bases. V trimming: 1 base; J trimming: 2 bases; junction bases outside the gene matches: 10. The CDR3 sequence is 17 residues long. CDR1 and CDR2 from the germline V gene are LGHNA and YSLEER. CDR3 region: CASSQGGPGTAQETQYF. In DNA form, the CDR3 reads TGCGCCAGCAGCCAAGGGGGTCCCGGGACAGCACAAGAGACCCAGTACTTC.

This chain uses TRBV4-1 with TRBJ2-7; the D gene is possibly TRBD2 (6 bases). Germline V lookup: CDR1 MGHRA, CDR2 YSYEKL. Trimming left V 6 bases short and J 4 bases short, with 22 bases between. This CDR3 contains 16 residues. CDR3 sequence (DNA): TGCGCCAGCAGACGGAGGGAATCTGAGATGCCTTACGAGCAGTACTTC. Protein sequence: CASRRRESEMPYEQYF.

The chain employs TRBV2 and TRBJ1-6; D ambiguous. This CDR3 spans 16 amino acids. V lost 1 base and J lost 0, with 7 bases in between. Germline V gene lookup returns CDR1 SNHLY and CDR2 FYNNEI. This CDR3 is CASSEDRLSYNSPLHF. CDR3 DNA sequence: TGTGCCAGCAGTGAAGACAGACTCTCCTATAATTCACCCCTCCACTTT.

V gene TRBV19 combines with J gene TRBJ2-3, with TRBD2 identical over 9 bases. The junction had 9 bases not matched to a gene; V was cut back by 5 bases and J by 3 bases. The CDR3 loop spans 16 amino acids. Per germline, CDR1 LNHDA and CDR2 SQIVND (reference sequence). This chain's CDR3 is CASSLAGGPSTDTQYF. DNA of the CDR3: TGTGCCAGTAGTTTGGCGGGGGGGCCTTCAACAGATACGCAGTATTTT.

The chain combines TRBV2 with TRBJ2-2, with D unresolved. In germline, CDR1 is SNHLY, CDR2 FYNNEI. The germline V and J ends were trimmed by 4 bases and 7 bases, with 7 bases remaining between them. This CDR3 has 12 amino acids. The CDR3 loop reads CASSGVGGELFF. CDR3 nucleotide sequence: TGTGCCAGCAGTGGAGTGGGCGGGGAGCTGTTTTTT.

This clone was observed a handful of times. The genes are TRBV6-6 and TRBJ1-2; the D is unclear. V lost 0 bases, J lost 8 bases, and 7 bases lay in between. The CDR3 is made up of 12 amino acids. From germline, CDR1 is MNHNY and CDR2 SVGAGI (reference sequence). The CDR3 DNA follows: TGTGCCAGCAGTTACTCGCGGGAAGGCTACACCTTC. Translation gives CASSYSREGYTF.

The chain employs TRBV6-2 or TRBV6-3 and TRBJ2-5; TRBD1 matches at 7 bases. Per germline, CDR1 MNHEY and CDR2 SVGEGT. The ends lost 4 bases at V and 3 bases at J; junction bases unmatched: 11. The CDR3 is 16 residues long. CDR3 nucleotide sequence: TGTGCCAGCAGTTTCCCACAAGGGACAGCAGAAGAGACCCAGTACTTC. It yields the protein CASSFPQGTAEETQYF.

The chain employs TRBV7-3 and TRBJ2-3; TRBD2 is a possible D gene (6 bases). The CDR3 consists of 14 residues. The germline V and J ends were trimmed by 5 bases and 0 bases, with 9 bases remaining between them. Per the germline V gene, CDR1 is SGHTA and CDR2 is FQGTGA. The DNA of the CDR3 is TGTGCCAGCAGCCTCGGGACTAGCACAGATACGCAGTATTTT. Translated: CASSLGTSTDTQYF.

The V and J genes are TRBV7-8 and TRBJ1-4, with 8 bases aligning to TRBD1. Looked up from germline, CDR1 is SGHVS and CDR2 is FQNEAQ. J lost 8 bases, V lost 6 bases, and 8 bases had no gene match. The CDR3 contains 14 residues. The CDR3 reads CASREGTGREKLFF. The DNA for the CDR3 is TGTGCCAGCAGGGAAGGGACAGGTCGAGAAAAACTGTTTTTT.

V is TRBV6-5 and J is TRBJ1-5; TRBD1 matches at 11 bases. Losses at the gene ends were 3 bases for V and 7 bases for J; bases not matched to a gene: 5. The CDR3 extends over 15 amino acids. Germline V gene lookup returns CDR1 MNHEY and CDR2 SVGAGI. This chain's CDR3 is CASSYTGTGGQPQHF. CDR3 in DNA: TGTGCCAGCAGTTATACCGGGACAGGGGGGCAGCCCCAGCATTTT.

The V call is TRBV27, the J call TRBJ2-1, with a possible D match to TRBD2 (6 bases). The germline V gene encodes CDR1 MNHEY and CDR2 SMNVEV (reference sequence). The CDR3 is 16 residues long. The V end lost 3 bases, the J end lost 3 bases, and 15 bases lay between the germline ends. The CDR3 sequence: CASSFQGRGLYNEQFF. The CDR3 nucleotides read TGTGCCAGCAGTTTCCAGGGACGGGGACTCTACAATGAGCAGTTCTTC.

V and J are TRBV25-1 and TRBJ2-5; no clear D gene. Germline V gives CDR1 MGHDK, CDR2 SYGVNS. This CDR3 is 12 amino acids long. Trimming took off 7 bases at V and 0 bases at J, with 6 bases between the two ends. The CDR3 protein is CASTAYQETQYF. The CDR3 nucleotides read TGTGCCAGCACGGCGTACCAAGAGACCCAGTACTTC.